This passage covers 23 T cell receptor beta chains from one sample sequenced in a study of blood T cell repertoires in COVID-19. Sequencing was performed with immunoSEQ multiplex PCR; in TCRdb, only in-frame clones are kept and a portion is missing. The sample contains about 140,000 clones, more than 60% of which appear only once. Material: peripheral blood. These receptors came from a woman aged 60 to 75 with acute or convalescent COVID-19.

The genes are TRBV7-3 and TRBJ2-1, with 10 positions matching TRBD2. V shed 5 bases, J shed 2 bases, and the junction held 3 bases outside the gene matches. The CDR3 consists of 15 residues. Germline CDR1 and CDR2: SGHTA and FQGTGA. Here the CDR3 reads CASSVSGRPYNEQFF. Written as DNA, the CDR3 is TGTGCCAGCAGCGTTAGCGGGAGGCCCTACAATGAGCAGTTCTTC.

The rearrangement uses TRBV7-9 and TRBJ2-1; D possibly corresponds to TRBD1 (6 bases). There are 17 residues in the CDR3. Germline V gene sequence: CDR1 SEHNR, CDR2 FQNEAQ (reference sequence). Trimming took 4 bases from V and 4 from J, leaving 20 bases between them. The CDR3 DNA is TGTGCCAGCAGCTCCTCCGCCACAGGGCCTTTTTACAATGAGCAGTTCTTC. Protein sequence: CASSSSATGPFYNEQFF.

The V and J genes are TRBV27 and TRBJ2-7; 15 nucleotides match TRBD2. CDR3 length equals 16 residues. V was clipped by 5 bases and J by 5 bases; unmatched bases: 7. Germline V lookup: CDR1 MNHEY, CDR2 SMNVEV (reference sequence). The CDR3 nucleotides are TGTGCCAGCAGTCCCGGACTAGCGGGAGGGCCGCACGAGCAGTACTTC. The encoded protein is CASSPGLAGGPHEQYF.

For the CDR3, the DNA is TGTGCCAGCAGTATCCAACAGGGAAACTATGGCTACACCTTC. Residues: CASSIQQGNYGYTF. This sequence joins TRBV6-5 and TRBJ1-2; D perhaps matches TRBD1 (6 bases). Germline CDR1 reads MNHEY; CDR2 reads SVGAGI. CDR3 length equals 14 residues. V gave up 5 bases and J gave up 2 bases, with 12 bases separating them.

This clone was seen a few times. Here the CDR3 reads CASKLIYRAEAFF. Written as DNA, the CDR3 is TGTGCCAGCAAATTAATCTACAGGGCCGAAGCTTTCTTT. This chain connects TRBV6-5 to TRBJ1-1; possible D gene TRBD1, 6 bases. V lost 7 bases to trimming and J lost 8 bases, with 17 bases between them. Germline CDR1 MNHEY, CDR2 SVGAGI. The CDR3 runs 13 residues.

The chain employs TRBV11-2 and TRBJ1-3; D gene uncertain. The CDR3 loop spans 15 amino acids. Trimming took 5 bases from V and 2 from J, leaving 13 bases between them. In germline, CDR1 is SGHAT, CDR2 FQNNGV. As DNA, the CDR3 is TGTGCCAGCAGCCACGAGCCCCTAACTGGAAACACCATATATTTT. It specifies CASSHEPLTGNTIYF.

This chain connects TRBV5-1 to TRBJ1-4, with 8 nucleotides matching TRBD1. CDR3 size: 14 residues. Germline V gene lookup returns CDR1 SGHRS and CDR2 YFSETQ. With 6 bases clipped from V and 7 bases from J, the junction kept 8 bases outside the gene matches. The CDR3 here is CASNTGGSGEKLFF. The CDR3, as DNA: TGCGCCAGCAACACAGGGGGTTCAGGTGAAAAACTGTTTTTT.

This chain links TRBV5-1 with TRBJ1-6; D is unresolved. The germline V gene encodes CDR1 SGHRS and CDR2 YFSETQ. The CDR3 is 15 amino acids. Trimming took off 7 bases at V and 0 bases at J, with 11 bases between the two ends. The DNA for the CDR3 is TGCGCCAGCGCGGGAGCAAGCTCCTATAATTCACCCCTCCACTTT. This encodes CASAGASSYNSPLHF.

The CDR3 here is CASSIRSGQGQPQHF. The CDR3 nucleotides are TGTGCCAGTAGTATTCGGTCAGGGCAGGGTCAGCCCCAGCATTTT. The rearrangement uses TRBV19 and TRBJ1-5, with D tentatively TRBD1 (5 bases). Trimming pared 3 bases from V and 6 bases from J, leaving 15 bases between. The CDR3 length is 15 residues. Germline V gene lookup returns CDR1 LNHDA and CDR2 SQIVND (reference sequence). Drawing the rest from reference TRBV19 and TRBJ1-5, the complete variable domain is DGGITQSPKYLFRKEGQNVTLSCEQNLNHDAMYWYRQDPGQGLRLIYYSQIVNDFQKGDIAEGYSVSREKKESFPLTVTSAQKNPTAFYLCASSIRSGQGQPQHFGDGTRLSIL.

V and J are TRBV5-1 and TRBJ1-2; D is undetermined. Germline V gives CDR1 SGHRS, CDR2 YFSETQ. With 1 base removed from V and 2 bases from J, the gap between germline ends came to 15 bases. This CDR3 spans 16 amino acids. CDR3: CASSLLGLKTNYGYTF. The CDR3 DNA follows: TGCGCCAGCAGCTTGTTAGGCCTGAAGACAAACTATGGCTACACCTTC.

The chain carries TRBV4-1 and TRBJ2-1; D gene unclear. This CDR3 is 15 amino acids long. The germline V and J ends were trimmed by 1 base and 5 bases, with 12 bases remaining between them. Germline V gene lookup returns CDR1 MGHRA and CDR2 YSYEKL. CDR3 sequence: CASSQVAQGDNEQFF. DNA for the CDR3: TGCGCCAGCAGCCAAGTTGCCCAAGGAGACAATGAGCAGTTCTTC.

This sequence joins TRBV29-1 and TRBJ2-1; 7 bases map to TRBD2. Germline trimming cut 5 bases from V and 7 bases from J; bases unmatched to any gene: 11. The germline V gene has CDR1 SQVTM and CDR2 ANQGSEA. The CDR3 is 14 residues long. CDR3 residues: CSVIGLAVNNEQFF. CDR3 sequence (DNA): TGCAGCGTTATAGGGCTAGCGGTTAATAATGAGCAGTTCTTC.

V gene TRBV28 combines with J gene TRBJ2-1; D ambiguous. V was shortened by 11 bases and J by 8 bases, with 13 bases between the two germline ends. In germline, CDR1 is MDHEN, CDR2 SYDVKM. The CDR3 runs 11 residues. CDR3 in DNA: TGTGCCTCCACCACGGGTTATGAGCAGTTCTTC. It codes for CASTTGYEQFF.

This chain joins TRBV2 and TRBJ1-6; TRBD1 matches 7 bases. The CDR3 length is 15 residues. Germline values: CDR1 SNHLY, CDR2 FYNNEI. After removal of 4 bases from V and 2 bases from J, the junction contained 2 bases not matched to a gene. The CDR3 DNA is TGTGCCAGCAGTGGGGACAGACCCTATAATTCACCCCTCCACTTT. Translating it yields CASSGDRPYNSPLHF.

In its sample, this clone was seen many times. In DNA form, the CDR3 reads TGTGCCAGCAGTCCCTCCGGACAGCTCGAAGCTTTCTTT. The encoded protein is CASSPSGQLEAFF. The chain links TRBV27 to TRBJ1-1; the D gene is possibly TRBD1 (6 bases). Trimming removed 5 bases at V and 8 bases at J, with 15 bases between. The CDR3 is 13 residues long. In germline, CDR1 is MNHEY, CDR2 SMNVEV (reference sequence).

This clone turned up a few times. The J gene is TRBJ1-2, the V gene TRBV11-2, with D maybe TRBD1 (5 bases). The CDR3 runs to 14 residues. Germline lookup yields CDR1 SGHAT and CDR2 FQNNGV. V gave up 8 bases and J gave up 8 bases, with 21 bases separating them. The CDR3 nucleotides are TGTGCCAGCGGACCCGCCGGGGGGGTTCTAGGCTACACCTTC. This translates into CASGPAGGVLGYTF.

The rearrangement joins TRBV5-1 to TRBJ1-1, with 9 positions matching TRBD1. The CDR3 spans 15 residues. The germline V gene has CDR1 SGHRS and CDR2 YFSETQ. The V gene end was trimmed by 4 bases and the J gene end by 1 base; junction bases not matched to a gene: 5. The CDR3 nucleotides read TGCGCCAGCAGCCACAGGGGGCTGCCGAACACTGAAGCTTTCTTT. Translation gives CASSHRGLPNTEAFF.

V and J are TRBV11-3 and TRBJ1-6; maybe TRBD1 (6 bases). This CDR3 comprises 17 residues. V was trimmed by 1 base and J by 8 bases, leaving 18 bases between them. Germline values: CDR1 SGHNT, CDR2 YENEEA. The CDR3 DNA follows: TGTGCCAGCAGCTTAGTTTGGGACACCCAATACTATTCACCCCTCCACTTT. It yields the protein CASSLVWDTQYYSPLHF.

This clone was seen a few times. This sample also contains other DNA sequences that code for the same CDR3. This sequence joins TRBV10-3 and TRBJ2-5; 8 nucleotides line up with TRBD2. CDR3 length: 15 amino acids. From germline, CDR1 is ENHRY and CDR2 SYGVKD. The ends lost 2 bases at V and 5 bases at J; junction bases unmatched: 7. Here the CDR3 reads CAISEPSGSRETQYF. Written as DNA, the CDR3 is TGTGCCATCAGTGAGCCAAGCGGGAGTCGGGAGACCCAGTACTTC.

The chain employs TRBV7-9 and TRBJ2-5; D is possibly TRBD1 (5 bases). V was trimmed by 5 bases and J by 4 bases, leaving 5 bases between them. Looked up from germline, CDR1 is SEHNR and CDR2 is FQNEAQ (reference sequence). This CDR3 spans 11 amino acids. This CDR3 reads CASSQGETQYF. As DNA, the CDR3 is TGTGCCAGCAGCCAGGGAGAGACCCAGTACTTC. The whole variable domain, remainder taken from reference TRBV7-9 and TRBJ2-5, is DTGVSQNPRHKITKRGQNVTFRCDPISEHNRLYWYRQTLGQGPEFLTYFQNEAQLEKSRLLSDRFSAERPKGSFSTLEIQRTEQGDSAMYLCASSQGETQYFGPGTRLLVL.

The V and J genes are TRBV9 and TRBJ2-7, with 10 bases fitting TRBD2. V lost 4 bases, J lost 4 bases, and 8 bases stayed unmatched. Germline CDR1 is SGDLS and CDR2 is YYNGEE. This CDR3 region has 15 residues. The CDR3 DNA reads TGTGCCAGCAGCCCTAGCGGGAGCCGAGCTTACGAGCAGTACTTC. Its translation is CASSPSGSRAYEQYF.

This chain links TRBV13 with TRBJ2-1; D unresolved. The germline CDR1 and CDR2 sequences are PRHDT and FYEKMQ (reference sequence). With 5 bases removed from V and 9 bases from J, the gap between germline ends came to 14 bases. This CDR3 comprises 13 residues. The CDR3 protein is CASSILGVLEQFF. In DNA form, the CDR3 reads TGTGCCAGCAGCATACTCGGAGTTCTTGAGCAGTTCTTC.

The chain is built from TRBV20-1 and TRBJ2-1; D gene ambiguous. The length of the CDR3 is 9 residues. Germline CDR1 and CDR2: DFQATT and SNEGSKA (reference sequence). CDR3 sequence reads: CIPPRMQFF. In nucleotides, the CDR3 is TGCATTCCCCCGCGGATGCAGTTCTTC.